The rows below give T cell receptor beta chains drawn from one sample of a study of CD8 T cells in Susac syndrome. TCRdb reanalysed the immunoSEQ multiplex PCR reads using MiXCR and keeps one entry per CDR3 protein. The table includes over 350,000 distinct CDR3 sequences, approximately 85% detected once. Material for sequencing was CD8+ T cells from PBMCs. Receptors originate from a human donor with multiple sclerosis. CDR3s include the opening cysteine and the closing phenylalanine or tryptophan.

j_call | v_call | cdr3_length | cdr3_aa
TRBJ1-1 | TRBV5-1 | 18 | CASSLGPQGATMNTEAFF
TRBJ1-1 | TRBV5-1 | 15 | CASSSMTQMNTEAFF
TRBJ2-3 | TRBV6-6 | 14 | CASTDGTITDTQYF
TRBJ2-7 | TRBV28 | 14 | CATQGARTPYEQYF
TRBJ2-2 | TRBV4-1 | 14 | CASSHLRDTGELFF
TRBJ2-1 | TRBV12-3/TRBV12-4 | 17 | CASSLDPGTSGSNEQFF
TRBJ2-1 | TRBV12-3/TRBV12-4 | 16 | CASSLARISSYNEQFF
TRBJ2-1 | TRBV27 | 15 | CASSLGGSGYNEQFF
TRBJ2-1 | TRBV2 | 15 | CASGLRSSPYNEQFF
TRBJ2-1 | TRBV2 | 15 | CASSTGTGGLNEQFF
TRBJ2-5 | TRBV7-9 | 16 | CASSARLAGAQETQYF
TRBJ1-1 | TRBV28 | 17 | CASSSLPGEGRDTEAFF
TRBJ1-3 | TRBV5-4 | 14 | CASSARGSGNTIYF
TRBJ2-5 | TRBV5-6 | 15 | CASGTGTSVKETQYF
TRBJ1-5 | TRBV5-1 | 16 | CASSLGEGASNQPQHF
TRBJ2-7 | TRBV27 | 13 | CASSSTGLHEQYF
TRBJ2-5 | TRBV3-1 | 19 | CASSQDPNTEKALKETQYF
TRBJ1-1 | TRBV25-1 | 14 | CASSDGDRGDEAFF
TRBJ2-5 | TRBV28 | 14 | CASSPLRDREAQYF
TRBJ2-1 | TRBV30 | 11 | CAWRDGNEQFF
TRBJ2-1 | TRBV29-1 | 15 | CSVELGGSIYNEQFF
TRBJ1-1 | TRBV27 | 16 | CASSSRIGQGGTEAFF
TRBJ1-6 | TRBV19 | 13 | CASSGQGNSPLHF
TRBJ2-7 | TRBV27 | 15 | CASSLETGLPYEQYF
TRBJ2-1 | TRBV20-1 | 18 | CSARKGLAGGLGYNEQFF
TRBJ2-7 | TRBV27 | 15 | CASSPITGAPGEQYF
TRBJ2-1 | TRBV25-1 | 15 | CASSVSGLAYNEQFF
TRBJ2-5 | TRBV5-6 | 17 | CASSLKGWQASQETQYF
TRBJ2-1 | TRBV20-1 | 11 | CSARPLDEQFF
TRBJ2-1 | TRBV9 | 16 | CASSFGLAERYNEQFF
TRBJ1-1 | TRBV19 | 11 | CASSIQIEAFF
TRBJ2-1 | TRBV5-1 | 16 | CADSTLDRPPYNEQFF
TRBJ2-1 | TRBV18 | 16 | CASSPPGTSTYNEQFF
TRBJ1-1 | TRBV7-9 | 15 | CASSDGQPFPTEAFF
TRBJ2-7 | TRBV9 | 14 | CASSVDGGSYEQYF
TRBJ2-7 | TRBV30 | 15 | CAWSGVTSPANEQYF
TRBJ2-1 | TRBV29-1 | 10 | CSVEDNEQFF
TRBJ1-1 | TRBV2 | 12 | CASTLANTEAFF
TRBJ1-6 | TRBV6-5 | 17 | CASSYRDDLSYNSPLHF
TRBJ1-2 | TRBV2 | 16 | CASSESAPRIHGGYTF
TRBJ2-4 | TRBV27 | 17 | CASSLSLQGLAKNIQYF
TRBJ2-1 | TRBV24-1 | 16 | CATSHLGQGAHNEQFF
TRBJ2-7 | TRBV4-1 | 14 | CASSQVGQGYEQYF
TRBJ1-2 | TRBV11-3 | 15 | CASSSPGRNNYGYTF
TRBJ2-7 | TRBV20-1 | 15 | CSARDLTSGTYEQYF
TRBJ2-3 | TRBV29-1 | 16 | CSVEFSAGEITDTQYF
TRBJ2-7 | TRBV4-2 | 13 | CASSPPGQGEQYF
TRBJ1-4 | TRBV7-6 | 15 | CASSLDHGYNEKLFF
TRBJ2-7 | TRBV10-3 | 14 | CAISDLGNVGEQYF
TRBJ2-5 | TRBV6-5 | 16 | CASSSPGLGVQETQYF
TRBJ2-7 | TRBV6-1 | 15 | CASSDVGAGSYEQYF
TRBJ2-1 | TRBV6-5 | 15 | CASTQDASSYNEQFF
TRBJ1-1 | TRBV30 | 14 | CAWTPGQATTEAFF
TRBJ2-1 | TRBV20-1 | 16 | CSATPWAGEGGGEQFF
TRBJ2-5 | TRBV27 | 15 | CASTPGTAAVETQYF